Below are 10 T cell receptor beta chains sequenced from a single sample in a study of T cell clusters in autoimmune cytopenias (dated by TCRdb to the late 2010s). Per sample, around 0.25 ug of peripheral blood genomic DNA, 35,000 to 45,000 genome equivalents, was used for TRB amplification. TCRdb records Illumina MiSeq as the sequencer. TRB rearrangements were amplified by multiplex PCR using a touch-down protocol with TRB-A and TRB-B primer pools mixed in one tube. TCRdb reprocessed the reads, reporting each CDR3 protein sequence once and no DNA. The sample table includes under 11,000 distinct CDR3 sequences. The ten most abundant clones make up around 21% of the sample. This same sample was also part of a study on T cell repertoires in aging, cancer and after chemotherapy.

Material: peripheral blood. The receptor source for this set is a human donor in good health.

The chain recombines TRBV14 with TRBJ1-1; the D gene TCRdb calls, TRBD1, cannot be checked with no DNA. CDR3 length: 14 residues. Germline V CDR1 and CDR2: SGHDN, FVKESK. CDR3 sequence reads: CASSQTPGATEAFF. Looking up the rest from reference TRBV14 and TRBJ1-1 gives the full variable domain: EAGVTQFPSHSVIEKGQTVTLRCDPISGHDNLYWYRRVMGKEIKFLLHFVKESKQDESGMPNNRFLAERTGGTYSTLKVQPAELEDSGVYFCASSQTPGATEAFFGQGTRLTVV.

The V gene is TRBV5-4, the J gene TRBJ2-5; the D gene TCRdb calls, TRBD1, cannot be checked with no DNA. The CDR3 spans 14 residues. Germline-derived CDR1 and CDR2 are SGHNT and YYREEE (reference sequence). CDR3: CASSSGGEFETQYF.

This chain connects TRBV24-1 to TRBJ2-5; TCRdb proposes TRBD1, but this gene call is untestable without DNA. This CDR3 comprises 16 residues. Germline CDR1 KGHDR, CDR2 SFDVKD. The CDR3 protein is CATSDPGTGAQETQYF.

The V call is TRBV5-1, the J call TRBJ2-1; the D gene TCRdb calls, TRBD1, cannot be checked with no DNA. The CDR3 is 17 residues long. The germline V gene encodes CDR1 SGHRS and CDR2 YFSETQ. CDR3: CASSVTGVLSSYNEQFF.

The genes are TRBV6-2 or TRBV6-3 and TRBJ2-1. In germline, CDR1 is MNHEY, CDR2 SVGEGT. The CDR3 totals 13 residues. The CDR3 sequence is CASSHRFLNEQFF.

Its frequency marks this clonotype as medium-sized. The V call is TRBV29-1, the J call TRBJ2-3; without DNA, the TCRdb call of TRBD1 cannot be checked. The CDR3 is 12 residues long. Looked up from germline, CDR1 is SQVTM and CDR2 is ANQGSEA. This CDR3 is CSVMTGTDTQYF.

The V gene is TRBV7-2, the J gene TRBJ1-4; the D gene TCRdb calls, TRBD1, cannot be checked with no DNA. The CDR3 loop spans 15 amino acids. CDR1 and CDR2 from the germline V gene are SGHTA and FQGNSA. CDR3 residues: CASSLARGMAEKLFF.

The CDR3 sequence is CASSLLIAGGETQYF. The V and J genes are TRBV7-6 and TRBJ2-5; TCRdb's D call, TRBD2, is unchecked because there is no DNA. CDR1 and CDR2 from the germline V gene are SGHVS and FNYEAQ. The CDR3 spans 15 residues.

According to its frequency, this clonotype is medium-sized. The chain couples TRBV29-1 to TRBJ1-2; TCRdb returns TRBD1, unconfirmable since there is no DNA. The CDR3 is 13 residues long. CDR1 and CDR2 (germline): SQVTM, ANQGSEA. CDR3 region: CSVVEQGNYGYTF.

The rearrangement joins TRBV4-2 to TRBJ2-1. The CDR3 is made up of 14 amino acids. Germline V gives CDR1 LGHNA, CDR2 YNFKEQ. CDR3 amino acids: CASSQEWATNEQFF.